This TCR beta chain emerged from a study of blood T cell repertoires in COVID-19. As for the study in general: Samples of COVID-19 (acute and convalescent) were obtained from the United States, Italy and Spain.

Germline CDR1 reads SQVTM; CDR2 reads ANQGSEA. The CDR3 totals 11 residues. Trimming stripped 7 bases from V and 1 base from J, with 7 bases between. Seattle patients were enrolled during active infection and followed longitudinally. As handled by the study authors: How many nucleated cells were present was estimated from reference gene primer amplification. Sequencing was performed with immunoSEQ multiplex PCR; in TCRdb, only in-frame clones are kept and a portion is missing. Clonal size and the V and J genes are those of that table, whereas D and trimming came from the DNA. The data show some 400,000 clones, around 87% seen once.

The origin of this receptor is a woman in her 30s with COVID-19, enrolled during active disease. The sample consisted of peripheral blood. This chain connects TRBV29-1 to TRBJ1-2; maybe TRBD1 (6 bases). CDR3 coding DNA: TGCAGCGCGGACAGTAACTATGGCTACACCTTC. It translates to CSADSNYGYTF.